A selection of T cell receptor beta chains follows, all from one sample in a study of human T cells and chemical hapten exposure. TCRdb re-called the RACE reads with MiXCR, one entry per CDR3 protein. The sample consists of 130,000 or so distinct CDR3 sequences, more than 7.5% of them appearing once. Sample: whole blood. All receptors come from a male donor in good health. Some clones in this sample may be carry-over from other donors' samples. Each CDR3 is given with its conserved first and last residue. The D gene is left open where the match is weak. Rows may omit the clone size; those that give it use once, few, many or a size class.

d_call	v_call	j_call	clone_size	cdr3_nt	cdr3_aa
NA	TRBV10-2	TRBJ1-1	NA	TGCGCCAGCAGTGATGGCGGGCGGATGAACACTGAAGCTTTCTTT	CASSDGGRMNTEAFF
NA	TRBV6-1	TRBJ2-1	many	TGTGCCAGCAGTGAAGCGGATGGGTGGTACTACAATGAGCAGTTCTTC	CASSEADGWYYNEQFF
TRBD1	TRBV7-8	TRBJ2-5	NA	TGTGCCAGCAGCTTAGGGGTGGGACAGGGGGTGAGGGAGACCCAGTACTTC	CASSLGVGQGVRETQYF
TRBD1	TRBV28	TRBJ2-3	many	TGTGCCAGCATTCGGACAGGGGCAAGCACAGATACGCAGTATTTT	CASIRTGASTDTQYF
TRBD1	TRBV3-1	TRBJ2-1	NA	TGTGCCAGCAGCCAAGATGAGACAGGGGGGGGGGATGAGCAGTTCTTC	CASSQDETGGGDEQFF
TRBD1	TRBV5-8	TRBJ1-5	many	TGTGCCAGCAGCTTGGCCCGACAGGGGCCAAATCAGCCCCAGCATTTT	CASSLARQGPNQPQHF
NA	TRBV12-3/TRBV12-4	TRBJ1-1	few	TGTGCCAGCAGCCCTACCGGACAGTTAATGAACACTGAAGCTTTCTTT	CASSPTGQLMNTEAFF
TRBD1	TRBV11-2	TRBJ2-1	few	TGTGCCAGCAGCTTTAAGTCGGGACAGGGTAGCAATGAGCAGTTCTTC	CASSFKSGQGSNEQFF
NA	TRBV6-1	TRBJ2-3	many	TGTGCCAGCAGTGAAGACGGACTACTCACAGATACGCAGTATTTT	CASSEDGLLTDTQYF
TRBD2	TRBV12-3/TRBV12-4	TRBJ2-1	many	TGTGCCAGCTACCTCGGACTAGCGGGAAGTAGTGAGCAGTTCTTC	CASYLGLAGSSEQFF
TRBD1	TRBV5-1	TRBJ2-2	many	TGCGCCAGCAGCGGCGAGGACAGGGGGGAGCCCGGGGAGCTGTTTTTT	CASSGEDRGEPGELFF
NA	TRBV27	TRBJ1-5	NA	TGTGCCAGCAGTCACTTCAATCAGCCCCAGCATTTT	CASSHFNQPQHF
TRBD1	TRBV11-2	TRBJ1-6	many	TGTGCCAGCAGCTTAGAAGAGACAGGGGGCTTCTCCTATAATTCACCCCTCCACTTT	CASSLEETGGFSYNSPLHF
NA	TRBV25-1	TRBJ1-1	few	TGTGCCAGCAGTGAAAGGTTCGGGGGGATGAACACTGAAGCTTTCTTT	CASSERFGGMNTEAFF
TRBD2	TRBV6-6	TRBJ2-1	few	TGTGCCAGCAGTGCCTTTAGCGGGGGCCTTCTTGAGCAGTTCTTC	CASSAFSGGLLEQFF
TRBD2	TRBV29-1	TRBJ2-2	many	TGCAGCGTTGGGTCGGGGGGCACCGGGGAGCTGTTTTTT	CSVGSGGTGELFF
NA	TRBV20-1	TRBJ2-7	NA	TGCAGTGCTGGACGGCCAGGGGAGGACGAGCAGTACTTC	CSAGRPGEDEQYF
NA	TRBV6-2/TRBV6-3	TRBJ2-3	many	TGTGCCAGCAGTTACCGGGGCCAGGGGAGCCGCACAGATACGCAGTATTTT	CASSYRGQGSRTDTQYF
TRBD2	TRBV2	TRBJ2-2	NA	TGTGCCAGCAGTGGACGGGGGGGTAACACCGGGGAGCTGTTTTTT	CASSGRGGNTGELFF
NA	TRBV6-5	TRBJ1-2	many	TGTGCCAGCAAGCCTGCAGGGTTATACTATGGCTACACCTTC	CASKPAGLYYGYTF
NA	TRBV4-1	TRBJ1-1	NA	TGCGCCAGCAGCCCCCAGCAATGGACTGAAGCTTTCTTT	CASSPQQWTEAFF
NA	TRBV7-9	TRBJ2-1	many	TGTGCCAGCAGCCTCCTGGGCGATGAGCAGTTCTTC	CASSLLGDEQFF
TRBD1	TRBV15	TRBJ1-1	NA	TGTGCCACCAGCAGACCCGGGACAGGGTTCACTGAAGCTTTCTTT	CATSRPGTGFTEAFF
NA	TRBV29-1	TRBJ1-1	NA	TGCAGCGGGGCCCACCCGGGGGCCAGGAACACTGAAGCTTTCTTT	CSGAHPGARNTEAFF
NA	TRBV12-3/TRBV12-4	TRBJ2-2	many	TGTGCCAGCAGTTTGCCCGGGGAGCTGTTTTTT	CASSLPGELFF
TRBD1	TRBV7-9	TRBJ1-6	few	TGTGCCAGCAGCCCCGGGACAGGCTCACTCCTCCACTTT	CASSPGTGSLLHF
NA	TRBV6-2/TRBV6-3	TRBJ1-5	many	TGTGCCAGCAGTTACTTTTCCAGGGGAGTAAATCAGCCCCAGCATTTT	CASSYFSRGVNQPQHF
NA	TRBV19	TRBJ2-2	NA	TGTGCCAGTAGTAAAGTCACGGGGAACACCGGGGAGCTGTTTTTT	CASSKVTGNTGELFF
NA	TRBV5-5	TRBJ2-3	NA	TGTGCCAGCAGCCCGGACGACCTCACAGATACGCAGTATTTT	CASSPDDLTDTQYF
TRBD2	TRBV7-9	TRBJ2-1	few	TGTGCCAGCAGCAAGGGGACTAGCGGGGTCAATGAGCAGTTCTTC	CASSKGTSGVNEQFF
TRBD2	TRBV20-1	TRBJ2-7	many	TGCAGTACCTTAACTAGCGGGGCTGACGAGCAGTACTTC	CSTLTSGADEQYF
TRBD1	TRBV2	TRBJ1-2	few	TGTGCCAGCAGTTCGGACAGGGCCGGATTTGGCTACACCTTC	CASSSDRAGFGYTF
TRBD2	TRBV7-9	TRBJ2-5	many	TGTGCCAGCAGCCTGACTAGCGGACAAGAGACCCAGTACTTC	CASSLTSGQETQYF
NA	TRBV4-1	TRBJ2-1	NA	TGCGCCAGCAGCCAAGATTGGAATGAGCAGTTCTTC	CASSQDWNEQFF
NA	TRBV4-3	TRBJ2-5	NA	TGCGCCAGCAGCCAAGCAAGGCTAGCCGGCGAGACCCAGTACTTC	CASSQARLAGETQYF
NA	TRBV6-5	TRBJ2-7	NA	TGTGCCAGCAGTCAGGGACTGACGGGAAGCTACGAGCAGTACTTC	CASSQGLTGSYEQYF
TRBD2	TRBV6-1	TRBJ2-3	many	TGTGCCAGCAGTGAACTAGCGGGGGGGCCAGATACGCAGTATTTT	CASSELAGGPDTQYF
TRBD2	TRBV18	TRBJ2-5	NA	TGTGCCAGCTCACCAGCTCGGGCGGGAGGGCCCCGAGAGACCCAGTACTTC	CASSPARAGGPRETQYF
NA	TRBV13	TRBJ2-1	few	TGTGCCAGCAGCTTTCGGGTTAGCGTGCATGAGCAGTTCTTC	CASSFRVSVHEQFF
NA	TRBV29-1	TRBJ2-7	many	TGCAGCGTTGAACAGGGAGCCTACGAGCAGTACTTC	CSVEQGAYEQYF
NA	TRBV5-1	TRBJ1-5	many	TGCGCCAGCAGCTTGGCCGGAGGGGCCAATCAGCCCCAGCATTTT	CASSLAGGANQPQHF
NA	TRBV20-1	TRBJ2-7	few	TGCAGTGCTAGAGATCTTGGCAGCGTCGAGCAGTACTTC	CSARDLGSVEQYF
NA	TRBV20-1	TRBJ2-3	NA	TGCAGTGTCCCCGGGACGGGATTCACAGATACGCAGTATTTT	CSVPGTGFTDTQYF
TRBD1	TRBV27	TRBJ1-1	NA	TGTGCCAGCTTCCCTCGACAGGGGGTAATTGGGGGGACTGAAGCTTTCTTT	CASFPRQGVIGGTEAFF
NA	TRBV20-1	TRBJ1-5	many	TGCAGTGCCGAGTTCGGGGACGGGGATAGCAATCAGCCCCAGCATTTT	CSAEFGDGDSNQPQHF
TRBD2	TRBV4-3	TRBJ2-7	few	TGCGCCAGCAGCCAAGATACTAGCGGGTTGTCCTACGAGCAGTACTTC	CASSQDTSGLSYEQYF
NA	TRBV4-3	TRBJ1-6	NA	TGCGCCAGCAGCCAATCAAATAGAGGAAATTCACCCCTCCACTTT	CASSQSNRGNSPLHF
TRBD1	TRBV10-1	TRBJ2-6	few	TGCGCCAGCAGTGAGTCAGGGGGCTACGGGGCCAACGTCCTGACTTTC	CASSESGGYGANVLTF
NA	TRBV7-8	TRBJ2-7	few	TGTGCCAGCAGCTTAGCGTGGGGTACTAACTCCTACGAGCAGTACTTC	CASSLAWGTNSYEQYF
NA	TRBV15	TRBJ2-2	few	TGTGCCACCAGCAGAGATTTTCGGGGTGTAAACACCGGGGAGCTGTTTTTT	CATSRDFRGVNTGELFF
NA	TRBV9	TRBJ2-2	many	TGTGCCAGCAGCCCCCCTGGCGGGGAGCTGTTTTTT	CASSPPGGELFF
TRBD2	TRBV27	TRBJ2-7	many	TGTGCCAGCAGTTTAAGGCTAGCGGGAACCACCTACGAGCAGTACTTC	CASSLRLAGTTYEQYF
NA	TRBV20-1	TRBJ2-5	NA	TGCAGTGCTACAGGGGCCCAAGAGACCCAGTACTTC	CSATGAQETQYF
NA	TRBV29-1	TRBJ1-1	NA	TGCAGCGCCAGCCGGGTCATGAACACTGAAGCTTTCTTT	CSASRVMNTEAFF
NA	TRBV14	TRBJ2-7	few	TGTGCCAGCAGCCAAGATGGGACGGGCCACGAGCAGTACTTC	CASSQDGTGHEQYF
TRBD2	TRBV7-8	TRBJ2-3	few	TGTGCCAGCAGCTTAGCTTCCGGGGGGTCTCTAACAGATACGCAGTATTTT	CASSLASGGSLTDTQYF
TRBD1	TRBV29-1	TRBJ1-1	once	TGCAGCGAAAGACAGGGGGACGTCACTGAAGCTTTCTTT	CSERQGDVTEAFF
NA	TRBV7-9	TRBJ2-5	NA	TGTGCCAGCAGTCGAGTCCTTAACCGAAACCTCCAAGAGACCCAGTACTTC	CASSRVLNRNLQETQYF
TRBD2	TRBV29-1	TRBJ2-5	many	TGCAGCGTGTGGGGACTAGCGGGAGGTCGGCAAGAGACCCAGTACTTC	CSVWGLAGGRQETQYF
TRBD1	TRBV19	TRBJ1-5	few	TGTGCCAGTAGCGAAGAGGGGACAGGGGGAGATTTTCAGCCCCAGCATTTT	CASSEEGTGGDFQPQHF